This T cell receptor beta chain was captured in a study of blood T cells in healthy people across ages. This clonotype was seen only a few times. J was trimmed by 6 bases and V by 1 base; bases with no gene match: 6. This CDR3 has 16 amino acids. Germline V CDR1 and CDR2: SGHVS, FNYEAQ. Then a second PCR, running about 6 to 12 cycles, was carried out with a sample-barcoded 5' primer and a J-beta primer mix. TCRdb passed the 5' RACE reads through MiXCR, listing each CDR3 protein once. The table includes about 620,000 distinct CDR3 sequences, under 25% detected once. The rearrangement uses TRBV7-6 and TRBJ2-1, with 10 bases fitting TRBD2. Sequenced input: blood. The clonotype was recovered from a man between 65 and 80 years old in good health. The CDR3 region is CASSLVASGRSNEQFF. DNA for the CDR3: TGTGCCAGCAGCTTAGTTGCTAGCGGGAGATCCAATGAGCAGTTCTTC. The full variable domain, completed using reference TRBV7-6 and TRBJ2-1, is GAGVSQSPRYKVTKRGQDVALRCDPISGHVSLYWYRQALGQGPEFLTYFNYEAQQDKSGLPNDRFSAERPEGSISTLTIQRTEQRDSAMYRCASSLVASGRSNEQFFGPGTRLTVL.